The subject of this entry is one TCR beta chain. The data stem from a study of blood T cells in healthy people across ages. V trimming: 5 bases; J trimming: 8 bases; junction bases outside the gene matches: 14. The germline V gene encodes CDR1 SGHDN and CDR2 FVKESK. The CDR3 covers 16 residues. With a J-beta primer mix and a sample-barcoded 5' primer, a second PCR ran about 7 to 12 cycles. A template-switch adaptor with 12 random nucleotides tagged each cDNA molecule. TCRdb reprocessed the 5' RACE reads with MiXCR, giving one entry per CDR3 protein. The repertoire holds around 780,000 distinct CDR3 sequences, with roughly 24% as singletons. These records were also assigned to another study, of T cells of mothers and their children.

This sequence was found in a boy between 5 and 17 years old in good health. Source material: blood. V and J are TRBV14 and TRBJ1-2, with 10 bases identical to TRBD1. CDR3 DNA: TGTGCCAGCAGCGTCCGGGACAGGGGCCTTTATGGAGGCTACACCTTC. Protein: CASSVRDRGLYGGYTF.